This entry concerns a single TCR beta chain. Its target is unknown. The method was immunoSEQ multiplex PCR; TCRdb's version includes in-frame clones alone and lacks a portion of them. The sample lists around 14,000 clones, approximately 78% occurring once. Trimming shortened V by 5 bases and J by 2 bases, and 13 bases separated the two germline ends. Germline CDR1 reads SGHRS; CDR2 reads YFSETQ. The length of the CDR3 is 14 residues. This sample is part of a study of T cell repertoires in ileal Crohn's disease. Study-level points and caveats: Mucosal expansions were suggested to be mainly CD8 T cells.

Source material: ileal tissue. The chain employs TRBV5-1 and TRBJ1-2, with D maybe TRBD1 (5 bases). This clonotype was obtained from an adult with Crohn's disease. The CDR3 spells CASSNRQRNYGYTF. The CDR3, as DNA: TGCGCCAGCAGTAACAGACAGAGAAACTATGGCTACACCTTC.